This entry lists 7 T cell receptor beta chains sequenced from one sample in a study of CD4+ T cells in melanoma. The method was immunoSEQ multiplex PCR; TCRdb's version includes in-frame clones alone and lacks a portion of them. The sample records around 130,000 clones, around nine tenths being singletons. These receptors originate from a human donor with melanoma.

This clone appeared a single time. V usage is TRBV5-1 and J usage is TRBJ2-4; the D is unclear. Deletions cut 0 bases from V and 5 bases from J, with 6 bases between. The germline V gene encodes CDR1 SGHRS and CDR2 YFSETQ. The CDR3 is 13 amino acids. The CDR3 bases are TGCGCCAGCAGCTTGGACAGCCAAAACATTCAGTACTTC. It translates to CASSLDSQNIQYF. The full variable domain, in which reference TRBV5-1 and TRBJ2-4 provide the parts outside the CDR3, is KAGVTQTPRYLIKTRGQQVTLSCSPISGHRSVSWYQQTPGQGLQFLFEYFSETQRNKGNFPGRFSGRQFSNSRSEMNVSTLELGDSALYLCASSLDSQNIQYFGAGTRLSVL.

V is TRBV5-4 and J is TRBJ1-4; no clear D. V was shortened by 1 base and J by 5 bases, with 12 bases between the two germline ends. CDR3 size: 15 residues. Germline-derived CDR1 and CDR2 are SGHNT and YYREEE (reference sequence). The CDR3: CASSLRAVRNEKLFF. For the CDR3, the DNA is TGTGCCAGCAGCTTGAGGGCGGTCCGGAATGAAAAACTGTTTTTT.

The gene calls are TRBV18 and TRBJ2-1; 11 nucleotides agree with TRBD2. The CDR3 covers 16 residues. The germline CDR1 and CDR2 sequences are KGHSH and LQKENI. J lost 2 bases, V lost 3 bases, and 3 bases had no gene match. CDR3 bases: TGTGCCAGCTCACCCAGTAGCGGGGGGGCCTACAATGAGCAGTTCTTC. Residues: CASSPSSGGAYNEQFF.

The CDR3 protein is CASSLDSGGPTDTQYF. CDR3 DNA sequence: TGTGCCAGCAGCTTAGATAGCGGGGGACCGACAGATACGCAGTATTTT. This chain joins TRBV11-2 and TRBJ2-3; 9 nucleotides match TRBD2. The CDR3 has 16 amino acids. Germline V gene sequence: CDR1 SGHAT, CDR2 FQNNGV. V shed 0 bases and J 3 bases; nucleotides not matched to a gene: 4.

The chain recombines TRBV9 with TRBJ2-1; the D gene could be TRBD1 or TRBD2 (6 bases each). The germline CDR1 and CDR2 sequences are SGDLS and YYNGEE. The CDR3 contains 15 residues. The V and J ends lost 2 bases and 4 bases respectively, with 13 bases between them. CDR3 DNA: TGTGCCAGCAGCGTTGACGGGGGCCAGTACAATGAGCAGTTCTTC. Translating it yields CASSVDGGQYNEQFF.

The rearrangement joins TRBV10-1 to TRBJ2-2; 9 positions agree with TRBD1. V shed 8 bases and J 4 bases; nucleotides not matched to a gene: 5. The CDR3 totals 14 residues. The V gene's germline CDR1 is WNHNN and CDR2 SYGVQD (reference sequence). The CDR3 region is CASSQGAGTGELFF. The CDR3 nucleotides are TGCGCCAGCTCACAGGGGGCAGGCACCGGGGAGCTGTTTTTT.

The rearrangement joins TRBV30 to TRBJ2-1, with D maybe TRBD1 (5 bases). Germline-derived CDR1 and CDR2 are GTSNPN and SVGIG (reference sequence). Between the trimmed V and J ends, which lost 7 bases and 2 bases, there was a span of 12 bases. The CDR3 is 13 amino acids. CDR3 loop: CASAGMAYNEQFF. CDR3 in DNA: TGTGCCTCGGCAGGGATGGCCTACAATGAGCAGTTCTTC.